The 22 T cell receptor beta chains below all came from one sample that was sequenced in a study of OX40 agonist ivuxolimab in advanced cancers. Profiled with immunoSEQ multiplex PCR; TCRdb holds only in-frame clones, not every one. The sample holds 77,000 or so clones; over 85% are singletons and the top ten take more than 0.3%. Material: CD4+ or CD8+ T cells sorted from blood, obtained in a trial of the OX40 agonist ivuxolimab. These receptors were obtained from an adult with an advanced solid tumor such as melanoma, head and neck, liver or kidney cancer.

V is TRBV15 and J is TRBJ1-1; 10 nucleotides agree with TRBD1. This CDR3 spans 19 amino acids. Germline-derived CDR1 and CDR2 are LNHNV and YYDKDF (reference sequence). Germline trimming cut 5 bases from V and 0 bases from J; bases unmatched to any gene: 15. The CDR3 DNA reads as TGTGCCACCAGCCTATATTCACCCGGGACAGGGGCGGTGAACACTGAAGCTTTCTTT. Protein: CATSLYSPGTGAVNTEAFF.

V gene TRBV11-3 combines with J gene TRBJ2-4; 7 nucleotides align to TRBD2. The CDR3 totals 14 residues. Germline V gene lookup returns CDR1 SGHNT and CDR2 YENEEA. V dropped 4 bases and J dropped 8; count of bases not matched to a gene: 8. CDR3 bases: TGTGCCAGCAGCTGGGGGAGGGATTTATACATTCAGTACTTC. Amino acids: CASSWGRDLYIQYF.

V is TRBV28 and J is TRBJ1-1; D not certain. Germline V gene lookup returns CDR1 MDHEN and CDR2 SYDVKM. The V end lost 2 bases, the J end lost 0 bases, and 10 bases lay between the germline ends. The CDR3 sequence is 15 residues long. CDR3 region: CASSLLAAMNTEAFF. For the CDR3, the DNA is TGTGCCAGCAGTTTACTGGCAGCTATGAACACTGAAGCTTTCTTT.

This clone has more than one count but fewer than ten. V gene TRBV5-4 combines with J gene TRBJ2-7; D remains ambiguous. There are 14 residues in the CDR3. Germline CDR1 is SGHNT and CDR2 is YYREEE (reference sequence). Trimming pared 2 bases from V and 2 bases from J, leaving 11 bases between. CDR3 nucleotides: TGTGCCAGCAGCTTAAAGGCCAGTCCCTACGAGCAGTACTTC. As protein: CASSLKASPYEQYF.

This clone was counted between two and nine times. This rearrangement joins TRBV6-5 to TRBJ2-7; maybe TRBD1 (6 bases). The CDR3 spans 13 residues. Germline CDR1 and CDR2: MNHEY and SVGAGI. Trimming took 6 bases from V and 1 from J, leaving 10 bases between them. Here the CDR3 reads CASRSTGSYEQYF. The CDR3 DNA reads TGTGCCAGCAGGTCCACAGGGTCCTACGAGCAGTACTTC.

The count of this clone is one. The chain recombines TRBV10-3 with TRBJ2-7, with D possibly being TRBD1 (6 bases). This CDR3 region has 14 residues. Between the trimmed V and J ends, which lost 6 bases and 6 bases, there was a span of 18 bases. Germline assignment: CDR1 ENHRY and CDR2 SYGVKD. CDR3 DNA sequence: TGTGCCATCAGAATAACCGGGACAACTGGCGAGCAGTACTTC. Translation: CAIRITGTTGEQYF.

This chain links TRBV6-1 with TRBJ2-3; 8 positions match TRBD2. Germline V gene sequence: CDR1 MNHNS, CDR2 SASEGT. Trimming took 0 bases from V and 1 from J; bases not matched to a gene: 3. The CDR3 sequence is 16 residues long. In DNA, the CDR3 is TGTGCCAGCAGTGAAGCCCACGGGGGGGGCACAGATACGCAGTATTTT. Protein product: CASSEAHGGGTDTQYF.

This clone occurred once. The rearrangement joins TRBV6-1 to TRBJ1-5; D is unresolved. V lost 1 base to trimming and J lost 5 bases, with 9 bases between them. The CDR3 covers 14 residues. Germline-derived CDR1 and CDR2 are MNHNS and SASEGT. Here the CDR3 DNA reads TGTGCCAGCAGTGAAGACAGCCCCGATCAGCCCCAGCATTTT. Translating gives CASSEDSPDQPQHF.

This clone was picked up one time. The V gene is TRBV28, the J gene TRBJ1-2, with unresolved D. CDR1 is MDHEN and CDR2 is SYDVKM in the germline V gene. This CDR3 is 14 amino acids long. V lost 6 bases to trimming and J lost 2 bases, with 13 bases between them. In nucleotides, the CDR3 is TGTGCCAGCAGCCGCGCCCCCACCAACTATGGCTACACCTTC. Protein product: CASSRAPTNYGYTF.

The genes are TRBV6-5 and TRBJ1-4; the D gene is possibly TRBD1 (5 bases). V lost 0 bases to trimming and J lost 8 bases, with 13 bases between them. CDR3 length: 15 amino acids. Germline CDR1 and CDR2: MNHEY and SVGAGI. For the CDR3, the DNA is TGTGCCAGCAGTTACTCGTCGAGGGGTAACGAAAAACTGTTTTTT. Amino acid sequence: CASSYSSRGNEKLFF.

The chain recombines TRBV7-7 with TRBJ2-5, with 10 bases matching TRBD2. The CDR3 runs 17 residues. Trimming cost V 1 base and J 2 bases; bases outside gene matches: 7. Germline V gene data show CDR1 as SSHAT and CDR2 as FNYEAQ (reference sequence). CDR3 nucleotides: TGTGCCAGCAGCTTAGGTCCTAGCGGGGGCCCTCAAGAGACCCAGTACTTC. This gives the protein CASSLGPSGGPQETQYF.

This chain links TRBV19 with TRBJ1-1; D call uncertain. The germline V and J ends were trimmed by 7 bases and 0 bases, with 12 bases remaining between them. Germline V gene data show CDR1 as LNHDA and CDR2 as SQIVND (reference sequence). The CDR3 has 14 residues. CDR3: CASTQWGVNTEAFF. CDR3 nucleotide sequence: TGTGCCAGTACCCAATGGGGTGTGAACACTGAAGCTTTCTTT.

The chain is built from TRBV7-3 and TRBJ1-2; possibly TRBD1 for D (5 bases). V dropped 5 bases and J dropped 4 bases, with 20 bases sitting between them. Germline CDR1 reads SGHTA; CDR2 reads FQGTGA. The CDR3 is 16 amino acids. Written as DNA, the CDR3 is TGTGCCAGCAGCGGAATGGACACCAACAGCCCCTATGGCTACACCTTC. Its translation is CASSGMDTNSPYGYTF.

The gene calls are TRBV19 and TRBJ2-3, with D maybe TRBD2 (6 bases). The CDR3 has 16 residues. The ends were cut back, 5 bases at V and 0 bases at J, with 15 bases in the middle. Germline assignment: CDR1 LNHDA and CDR2 SQIVND (reference sequence). The CDR3 DNA reads TGTGCCAGTAGTGATCCCCTGACTAGTAGCACAGATACGCAGTATTTT. It is translated as CASSDPLTSSTDTQYF. Filled out from reference TRBV19 and TRBJ2-3, the complete variable domain reads DGGITQSPKYLFRKEGQNVTLSCEQNLNHDAMYWYRQDPGQGLRLIYYSQIVNDFQKGDIAEGYSVSREKKESFPLTVTSAQKNPTAFYLCASSDPLTSSTDTQYFGPGTRLTVL.

The V gene is TRBV5-1, the J gene TRBJ1-1, with a possible D match to TRBD1 (6 bases). The CDR3 consists of 15 residues. CDR1 is SGHRS and CDR2 is YFSETQ in the germline V gene. V was cut by 0 bases and J by 1 base, with 10 bases left in between. CDR3 DNA: TGCGCCAGCAGCTTGGATGGACAGCCGAACACTGAAGCTTTCTTT. Amino acids: CASSLDGQPNTEAFF.

V and J are TRBV7-2 and TRBJ1-1; 10 bases agree with TRBD1. The CDR3 is 14 residues long. The ends lost 3 bases at V and 4 bases at J; junction bases unmatched: 2. The germline gives CDR1 SGHTA, CDR2 FQGNSA. The CDR3 nucleotides read TGTGCCAGCAGCTTGACAGGGGGCGTCACTGAAGCTTTCTTT. It specifies CASSLTGGVTEAFF. The full variable domain, completed using reference TRBV7-2 and TRBJ1-1, is GAGVSQSPSNKVTEKGKDVELRCDPISGHTALYWYRQSLGQGLEFLIYFQGNSAPDKSGLPSDRFSAERTGGSVSTLTIQRTQQEDSAVYLCASSLTGGVTEAFFGQGTRLTVV.

V is TRBV5-1 and J is TRBJ2-1; 13 positions match TRBD2. CDR1 and CDR2 from the germline V gene are SGHRS and YFSETQ. There are 14 residues in the CDR3. V lost 7 bases to trimming and J lost 10 bases; unmatched junction nucleotides: 8. The CDR3 protein is CASRRTSGSEEQFF. The DNA of the CDR3 is TGCGCCAGCCGAAGGACTAGCGGGAGTGAGGAGCAGTTCTTC.

The gene calls are TRBV30 and TRBJ1-5; tentatively, D is TRBD1 (6 bases). The CDR3 sequence is 14 residues long. The V gene lost 8 bases and the J gene lost 6 bases, with 20 bases spanning the gap. CDR1 GTSNPN and CDR2 SVGIG come from the germline V gene (reference sequence). CDR3 region: CAGGGLGGGQPQHF. In DNA form, the CDR3 reads TGTGCCGGGGGGGGACTGGGGGGCGGTCAGCCCCAGCATTTT. Combining the CDR3 with reference TRBV30 and TRBJ1-5 gives the whole variable domain SQTIHQWPATLVQPVGSPLSLECTVEGTSNPNLYWYRQAAGRGLQLLFYSVGIGQISSEVPQNLSASRPQDRQFILSSKKLLLSDSGFYLCAGGGLGGGQPQHFGDGTRLSIL.

V usage is TRBV18 and J usage is TRBJ2-1; TRBD2 is a possible D gene (6 bases). Germline V gene sequence: CDR1 KGHSH, CDR2 LQKENI. Deletions cut 2 bases from V and 9 bases from J, with 11 bases between. The CDR3 is 13 residues long. The CDR3 DNA reads TGTGCCAGCTCACCAGATAGGGGAGGTGAGCAGTTCTTC. Encoded protein: CASSPDRGGEQFF. Using reference TRBV18 and TRBJ2-1 for the parts outside the CDR3, the full variable domain is NAGVMQNPRHLVRRRGQEARLRCSPMKGHSHVYWYRQLPEEGLKFMVYLQKENIIDESGMPKERFSAEFPKEGPSILRIQQVVRGDSAAYFCASSPDRGGEQFFGPGTRLTVL.

The chain has TRBV18 and TRBJ1-2, with D perhaps matching TRBD1 (6 bases). CDR3 length: 16 residues. CDR1 and CDR2 (germline): KGHSH, LQKENI. V was clipped by 3 bases and J by 5 bases, with 19 bases between them. The CDR3 region has the DNA TGTGCCAGCTCACCTAAAACAGGGCCGTTACGGTATGGCTACACCTTC. It is translated as CASSPKTGPLRYGYTF.

The V gene is TRBV30, the J gene TRBJ1-6; D unresolved. There are 13 residues in the CDR3. Germline CDR1 GTSNPN, CDR2 SVGIG (reference sequence). V lost 2 bases, J lost 10 bases, and 12 bases lay in between. CDR3 sequence reads: CAWSSRGLSPLHF. CDR3 in DNA: TGTGCCTGGAGTAGCCGAGGGTTGTCACCCCTCCACTTT.

The V and J genes are TRBV5-6 and TRBJ1-3; TRBD1 is a possible D gene (5 bases). CDR3 length: 14 residues. CDR1 and CDR2 (germline): SGHDT, YYEEEE. With 0 bases removed from V and 3 bases from J, the gap between germline ends came to 7 bases. The DNA of the CDR3 is TGTGCCAGCAGCTTGGGCAGGGTTGGAAACACCATATATTTT. Residues: CASSLGRVGNTIYF.